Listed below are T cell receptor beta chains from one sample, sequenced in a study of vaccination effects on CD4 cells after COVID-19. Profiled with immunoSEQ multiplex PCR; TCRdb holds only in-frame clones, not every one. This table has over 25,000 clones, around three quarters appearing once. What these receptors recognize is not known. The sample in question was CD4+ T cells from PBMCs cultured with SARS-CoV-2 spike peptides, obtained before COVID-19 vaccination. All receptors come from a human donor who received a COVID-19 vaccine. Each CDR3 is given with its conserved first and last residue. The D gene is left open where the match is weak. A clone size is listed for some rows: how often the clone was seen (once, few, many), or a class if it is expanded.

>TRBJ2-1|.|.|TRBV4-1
TGCGCCAGCAGGGCCCTTCTAGCGCCAAGTTACAATGAGCAGTTCTTC
CASRALLAPSYNEQFF
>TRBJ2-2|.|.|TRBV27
TGTGCCAGCAGTTTAGCAGCCGGGGAGCTGTTTTTT
CASSLAAGELFF
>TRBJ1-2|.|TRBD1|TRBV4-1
TGCGCCAGCAGCCAAGCGGGGCTGGGGCAGGGGGACTATGGCTACACCTTC
CASSQAGLGQGDYGYTF
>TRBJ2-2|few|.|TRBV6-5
TGTGCCAGCAGTAAGGTCGGCGCCGGGGAGCTGTTTTTT
CASSKVGAGELFF
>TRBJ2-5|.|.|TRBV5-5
TGTGCCAGCAGCTTGGCGAGAACCGGCCCCGAGACCCAGTACTTC
CASSLARTGPETQYF
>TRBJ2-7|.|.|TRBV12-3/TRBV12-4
TGTGCCAGCAGTTTGACACGCCGCCACGAGCAGTACTTC
CASSLTRRHEQYF
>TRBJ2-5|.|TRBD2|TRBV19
TGTGCCAGTAGTATGGGGGGAGGGTTAGGTGGAGAGACCCAGTACTTC
CASSMGGGLGGETQYF
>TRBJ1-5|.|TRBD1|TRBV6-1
TGTGCCAGCAGTGAAATGTTGGAGGGGGCTCAGCCCCAGCATTTT
CASSEMLEGAQPQHF
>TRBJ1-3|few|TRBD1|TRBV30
TGTGCCTGGAGTGTACTGAATGGCAGGGGGCCTGGAAACACCATATATTTT
CAWSVLNGRGPGNTIYF
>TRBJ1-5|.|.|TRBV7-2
TGTGCCAGCAGCTCCTCTAGCAATCAGCCCCAGCATTTT
CASSSSSNQPQHF
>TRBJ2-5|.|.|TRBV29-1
TGCAGCGCCATACACGTCCAAGAGACCCAGTACTTC
CSAIHVQETQYF
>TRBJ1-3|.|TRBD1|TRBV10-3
TGTGCCATGACAGGGGGCCCTGGAAACACCATATATTTT
CAMTGGPGNTIYF
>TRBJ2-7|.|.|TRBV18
TGTGCCAGCTCACCAACCGGGACTTCGGGTTACGAGCAGTACTTC
CASSPTGTSGYEQYF
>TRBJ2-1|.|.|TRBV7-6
TGTGCCAGCAGCCTACAGGAGAGCTCCTACAATGAGCAGTTCTTC
CASSLQESSYNEQFF
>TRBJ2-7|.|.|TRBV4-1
TGCGCCAGCAGCCCCCCCGGGTGGGGGGCGAGGGAGCAGTACTTC
CASSPPGWGAREQYF
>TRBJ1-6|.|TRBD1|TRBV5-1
TGCGCCAGCAGCGAGGGGGCGGAATCACCCCTCCACTTT
CASSEGAESPLHF
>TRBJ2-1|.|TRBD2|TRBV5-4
TGTGCCAGCAGCTCTCAATTCTCTAGCGGGAGGACCGACAATGAGCAGTTCTTC
CASSSQFSSGRTDNEQFF
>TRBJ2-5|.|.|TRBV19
TGTGCCAGTAGTATAGGGGGGGAGACCCAGTACTTC
CASSIGGETQYF
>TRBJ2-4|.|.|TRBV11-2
TGTGCCAGCAGCCCCCTTGTAGGGGTTGGGATTCAGTACTTC
CASSPLVGVGIQYF
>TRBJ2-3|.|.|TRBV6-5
TGTGCCAGCAGTTACTCTTGGGCTCAGGCAAATACGCAGTATTTT
CASSYSWAQANTQYF
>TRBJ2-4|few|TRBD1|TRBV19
TGTGCCAGTAGCCCGGACAGGGGTCAAAACATTCAGTACTTC
CASSPDRGQNIQYF
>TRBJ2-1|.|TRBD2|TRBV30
TGTGCCTGGAGTCGAAAGGGACTAGCGAACAATGAGCAGTTCTTC
CAWSRKGLANNEQFF
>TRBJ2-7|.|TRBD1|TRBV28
TGTGCCAGCAGGACACCAGGGGGTGCTGCCTACGAGCAGTACTTC
CASRTPGGAAYEQYF
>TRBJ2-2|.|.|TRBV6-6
TGTGCCAGCAGTTACTCGAGGGGACACGTCGGGGAGCTGTTTTTT
CASSYSRGHVGELFF
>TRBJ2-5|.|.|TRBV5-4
TGTGCCAGCAGCCCGATTAACCGGGACACACAAGAGACCCAGTACTTC
CASSPINRDTQETQYF
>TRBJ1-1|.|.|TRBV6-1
TGTGCCAGCAGTGAACCCAGGGAATTAGCTTTCTTT
CASSEPRELAFF
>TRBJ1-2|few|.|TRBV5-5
TGTGCCAGCAGCCAAGTCGGGGGCTCGGGTGGCTACACCTTC
CASSQVGGSGGYTF
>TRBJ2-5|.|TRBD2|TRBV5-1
TGCGCCAGCAGCTCGAATATGGGGGGGGAGACCCAGTACTTC
CASSSNMGGETQYF
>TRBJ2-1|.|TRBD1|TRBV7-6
TGTGCCAGCAGCTTGGAAGGGACAGGGCCCTACAATGAGCAGTTCTTC
CASSLEGTGPYNEQFF
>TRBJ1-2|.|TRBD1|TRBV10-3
TGTGCCATCAGTGATGCCGGGACAGGGGTTAGTTATGGCTACACCTTC
CAISDAGTGVSYGYTF
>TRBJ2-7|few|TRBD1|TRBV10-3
TGTGCCATCAGTTCAATCCCGGGACAGGGAAGGAACTACGAGCAGTACTTC
CAISSIPGQGRNYEQYF
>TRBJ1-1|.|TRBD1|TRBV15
TGTGCCACCAGCAGAGATTTGGGACAGGGAGTGGACACTGAAGCTTTCTTT
CATSRDLGQGVDTEAFF
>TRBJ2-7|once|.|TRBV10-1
TGCGCCAGCAGTGAGGGGCAGCACAGGGTCGACGAGCAGTACTTC
CASSEGQHRVDEQYF
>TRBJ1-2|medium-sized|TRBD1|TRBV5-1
TGCGCCAGCAGCGAACCCGGGACAGCCGTCCGAAGTAACTATGGCTACACCTTC
CASSEPGTAVRSNYGYTF
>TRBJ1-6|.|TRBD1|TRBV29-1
TGCAGCGCTGGGACAGATATTGGTTCACCCCTCCACTTT
CSAGTDIGSPLHF
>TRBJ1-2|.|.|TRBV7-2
TGTGCCAGCAACCCCGACAGCGAGACTTACTATGGCTACACCTTC
CASNPDSETYYGYTF
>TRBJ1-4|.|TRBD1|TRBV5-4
TGTGCCAGCAGCGTACAGGGGGCGGTAGAAAAACTGTTTTTT
CASSVQGAVEKLFF
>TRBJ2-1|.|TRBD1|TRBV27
TGTGCCAGCAGTGGGACAGGGGTGGGCAACAATGAGCAGTTCTTC
CASSGTGVGNNEQFF
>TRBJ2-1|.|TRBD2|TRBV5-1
TGCGCCAGCAGTTATACTAGCGGGAGAGGGGCCTACAATGAGCAGTTCTTC
CASSYTSGRGAYNEQFF
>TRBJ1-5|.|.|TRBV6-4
TGTGCCAGCAGTGACAGGGGCGGTAATCAGCCCCAGCATTTT
CASSDRGGNQPQHF
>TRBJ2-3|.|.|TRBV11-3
TGTGCCAGCAGCCTAACCTTCCCTACAGCTAGCACAGATACGCAGTATTTT
CASSLTFPTASTDTQYF
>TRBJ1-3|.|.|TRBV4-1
TGCGCCAGCAGCCAAGATAGTGGGCGCGTGGACTCTGGAAACACCATATATTTT
CASSQDSGRVDSGNTIYF
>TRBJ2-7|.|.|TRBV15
TGTGCCACCAGCAGAGACCAGGGCGTCTACGAGCAGTACTTC
CATSRDQGVYEQYF
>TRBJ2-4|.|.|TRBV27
TGTGCCAGCAGTTTAAACTCAGGCGGGTACATTCAGTACTTC
CASSLNSGGYIQYF
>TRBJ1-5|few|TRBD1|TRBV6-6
TGTGCCAGCAGTTACGGGACAGGGGAGCCCCAGCATTTT
CASSYGTGEPQHF
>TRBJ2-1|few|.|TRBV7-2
TGTGCCAGCAGCTCTAGGGGGGGTCAGCAGTTCTTC
CASSSRGGQQFF
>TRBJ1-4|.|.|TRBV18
TGTGCCAGCTCGTGGGGGGCAACTAATGAAAAACTGTTTTTT
CASSWGATNEKLFF
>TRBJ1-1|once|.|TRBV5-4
TGTGCCAGCAGCCCGGATACGACGGTGAACACTGAAGCTTTCTTT
CASSPDTTVNTEAFF
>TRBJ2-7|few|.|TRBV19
TGTGCCAGTATGGCAGGGACCTCCTACGAGCAGTACTTC
CASMAGTSYEQYF
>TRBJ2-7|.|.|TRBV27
TGTGCCAGCAGTATTGCACAGGCGTCCTACGAGCAGTACTTC
CASSIAQASYEQYF